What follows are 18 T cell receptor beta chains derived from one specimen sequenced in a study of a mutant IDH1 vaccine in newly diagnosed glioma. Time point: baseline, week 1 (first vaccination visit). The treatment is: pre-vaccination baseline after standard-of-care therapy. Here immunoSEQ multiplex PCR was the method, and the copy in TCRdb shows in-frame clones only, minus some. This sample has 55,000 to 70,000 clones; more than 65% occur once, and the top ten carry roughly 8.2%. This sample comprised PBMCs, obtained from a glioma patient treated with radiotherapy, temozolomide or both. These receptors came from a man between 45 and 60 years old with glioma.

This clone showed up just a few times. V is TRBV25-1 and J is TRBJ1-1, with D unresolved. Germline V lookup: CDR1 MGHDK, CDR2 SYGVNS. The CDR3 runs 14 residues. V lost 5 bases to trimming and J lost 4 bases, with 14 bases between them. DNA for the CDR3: TGTGCCAGCAGTCGAACCGCCCACGGCACTGAAGCTTTCTTT. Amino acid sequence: CASSRTAHGTEAFF. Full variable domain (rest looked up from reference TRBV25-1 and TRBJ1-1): EADIYQTPRYLVIGTGKKITLECSQTMGHDKMYWYQQDPGMELHLIHYSYGVNSTEKGDLSSESTVSRIRTEHFPLTLESARPSHTSQYLCASSRTAHGTEAFFGQGTRLTVV.

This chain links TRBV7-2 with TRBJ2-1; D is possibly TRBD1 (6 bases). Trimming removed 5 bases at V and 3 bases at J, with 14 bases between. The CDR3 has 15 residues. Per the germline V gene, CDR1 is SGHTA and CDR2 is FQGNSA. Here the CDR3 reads CASSLGGSLYNEQFF. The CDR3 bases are TGTGCCAGCAGCCTAGGGGGAAGCCTCTACAATGAGCAGTTCTTC.

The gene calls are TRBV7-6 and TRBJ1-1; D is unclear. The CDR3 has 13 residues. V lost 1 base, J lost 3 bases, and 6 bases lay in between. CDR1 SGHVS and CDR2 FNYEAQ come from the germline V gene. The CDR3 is CASSLGVDTEAFF. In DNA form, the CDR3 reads TGTGCCAGCAGCTTAGGCGTAGACACTGAAGCTTTCTTT.

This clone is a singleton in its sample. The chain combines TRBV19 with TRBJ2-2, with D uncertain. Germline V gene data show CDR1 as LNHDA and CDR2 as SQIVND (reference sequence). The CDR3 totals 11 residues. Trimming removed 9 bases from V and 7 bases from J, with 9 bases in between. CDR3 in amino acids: CASLRDGELFF. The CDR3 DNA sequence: TGTGCCAGCCTGCGTGACGGGGAGCTGTTTTTT.

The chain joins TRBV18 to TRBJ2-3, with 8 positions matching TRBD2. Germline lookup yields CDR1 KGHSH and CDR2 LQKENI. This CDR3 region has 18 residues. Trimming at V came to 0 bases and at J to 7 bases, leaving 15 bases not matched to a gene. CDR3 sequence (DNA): TGTGCCAGCTCACCACCGGGTACCGGGGGGGCCGGAACCCATACGCAGTATTTT. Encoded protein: CASSPPGTGGAGTHTQYF.

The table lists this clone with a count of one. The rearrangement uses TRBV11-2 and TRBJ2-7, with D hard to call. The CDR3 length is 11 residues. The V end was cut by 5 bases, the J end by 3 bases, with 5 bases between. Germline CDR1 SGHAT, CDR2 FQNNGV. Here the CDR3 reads CASSADYEQYF. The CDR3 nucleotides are TGTGCCAGCAGCGCGGACTACGAGCAGTACTTC.

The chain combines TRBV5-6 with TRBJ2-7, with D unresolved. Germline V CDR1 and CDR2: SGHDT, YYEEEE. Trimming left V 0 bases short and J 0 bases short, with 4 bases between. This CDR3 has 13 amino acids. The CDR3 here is CASSLGHSYEQYF. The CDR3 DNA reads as TGTGCCAGCAGCTTGGGACACTCCTACGAGCAGTACTTC.

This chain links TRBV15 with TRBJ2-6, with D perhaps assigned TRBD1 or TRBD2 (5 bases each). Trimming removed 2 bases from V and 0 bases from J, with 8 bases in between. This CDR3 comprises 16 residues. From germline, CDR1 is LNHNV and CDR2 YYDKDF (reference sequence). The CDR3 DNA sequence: TGTGCCACCAGCAGACCTGGGGGCTCTGGGGCCAACGTCCTGACTTTC. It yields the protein CATSRPGGSGANVLTF.

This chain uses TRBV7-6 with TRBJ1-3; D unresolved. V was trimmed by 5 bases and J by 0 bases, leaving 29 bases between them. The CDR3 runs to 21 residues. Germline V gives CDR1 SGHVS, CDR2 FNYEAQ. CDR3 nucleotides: TGTGCCAGCAGCCCTCACCCCGCTGTAAGACACATGACAAGCTCTGGAAACACCATATATTTT. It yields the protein CASSPHPAVRHMTSSGNTIYF. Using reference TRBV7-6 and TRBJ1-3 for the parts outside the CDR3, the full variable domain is GAGVSQSPRYKVTKRGQDVALRCDPISGHVSLYWYRQALGQGPEFLTYFNYEAQQDKSGLPNDRFSAERPEGSISTLTIQRTEQRDSAMYRCASSPHPAVRHMTSSGNTIYFGEGSWLTVV.

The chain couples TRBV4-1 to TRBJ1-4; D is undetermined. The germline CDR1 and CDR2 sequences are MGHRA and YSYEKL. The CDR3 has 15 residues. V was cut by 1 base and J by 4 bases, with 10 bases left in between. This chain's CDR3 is CASSQAGGYNEKLFF. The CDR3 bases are TGCGCCAGCAGCCAAGCCGGAGGGTATAATGAAAAACTGTTTTTT.

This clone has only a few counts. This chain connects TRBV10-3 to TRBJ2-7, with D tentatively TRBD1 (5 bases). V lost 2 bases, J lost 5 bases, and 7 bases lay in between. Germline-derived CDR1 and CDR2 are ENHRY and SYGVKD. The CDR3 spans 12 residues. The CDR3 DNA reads TGTGCCATCAGTGAGCAAGGGGACGAGCAGTACTTC. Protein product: CAISEQGDEQYF.

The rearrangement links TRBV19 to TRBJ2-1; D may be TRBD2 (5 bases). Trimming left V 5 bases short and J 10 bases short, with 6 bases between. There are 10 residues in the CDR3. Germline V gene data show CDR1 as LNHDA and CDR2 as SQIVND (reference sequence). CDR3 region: CASSGEEQFF. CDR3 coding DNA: TGTGCCAGTAGTGGGGAGGAGCAGTTCTTC. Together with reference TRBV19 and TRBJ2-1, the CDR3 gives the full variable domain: DGGITQSPKYLFRKEGQNVTLSCEQNLNHDAMYWYRQDPGQGLRLIYYSQIVNDFQKGDIAEGYSVSREKKESFPLTVTSAQKNPTAFYLCASSGEEQFFGPGTRLTVL.

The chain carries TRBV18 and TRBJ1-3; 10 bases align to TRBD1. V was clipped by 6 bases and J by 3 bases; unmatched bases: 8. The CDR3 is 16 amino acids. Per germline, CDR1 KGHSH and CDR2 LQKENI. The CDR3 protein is CASSQPGTGDGNTIYF. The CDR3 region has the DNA TGTGCCAGCTCTCAACCTGGGACAGGGGATGGAAACACCATATATTTT.

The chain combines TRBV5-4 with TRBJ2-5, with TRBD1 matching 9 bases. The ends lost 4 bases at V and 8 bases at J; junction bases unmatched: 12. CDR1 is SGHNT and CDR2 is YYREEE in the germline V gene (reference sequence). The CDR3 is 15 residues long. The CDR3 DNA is TGTGCCAGCAGCGAAGGTGACAGGGGGAGTCTAACCCAGTACTTC. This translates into CASSEGDRGSLTQYF.

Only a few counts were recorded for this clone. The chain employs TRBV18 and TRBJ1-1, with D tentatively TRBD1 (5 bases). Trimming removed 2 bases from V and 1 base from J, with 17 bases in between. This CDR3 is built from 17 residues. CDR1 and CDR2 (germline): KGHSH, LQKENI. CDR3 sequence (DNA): TGTGCCAGCTCACCAACTTGGGAGGGGATCGGGAACACTGAAGCTTTCTTT. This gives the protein CASSPTWEGIGNTEAFF.

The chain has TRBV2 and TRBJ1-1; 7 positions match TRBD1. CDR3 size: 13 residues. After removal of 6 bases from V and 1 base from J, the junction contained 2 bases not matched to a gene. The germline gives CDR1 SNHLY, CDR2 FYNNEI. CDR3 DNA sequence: TGTGCCAGCAGGAGGGACAGGAACACTGAAGCTTTCTTT. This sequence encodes CASRRDRNTEAFF.

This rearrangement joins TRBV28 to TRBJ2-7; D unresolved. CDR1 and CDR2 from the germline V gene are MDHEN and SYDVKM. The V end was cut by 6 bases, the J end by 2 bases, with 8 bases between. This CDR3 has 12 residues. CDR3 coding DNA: TGTGCCAGCAGCCCCTCGGCCTACGAGCAGTACTTC. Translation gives CASSPSAYEQYF.

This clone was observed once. The CDR3 coding sequence is TGTGCCAGCTCCACCTGGACTAGCGGCGGAGATACGCAGTATTTT. Its protein is CASSTWTSGGDTQYF. The J gene is TRBJ2-3, the V gene TRBV18; 10 nucleotides agree with TRBD2. CDR3 length: 15 residues. Trimming took 6 bases from V and 5 from J; bases not matched to a gene: 8. CDR1 is KGHSH and CDR2 is LQKENI in the germline V gene.